This T cell receptor (beta chain) was observed in a study of T cell responses to AZD1222 COVID-19 vaccine. Findings and caveats of the study: Repertoire collection took place solely once the T cell response had peaked. Clonal diversity was possibly underestimated, and white British individuals and females predominated among donors.

In the case of this clone: The antigen is unknown.

The germline gives CDR1 MNHEY, CDR2 SVGAGI. This CDR3 contains 14 residues. V trimming: 2 bases; J trimming: 6 bases; junction bases outside the gene matches: 5. Measured with immunoSEQ multiplex PCR; TCRdb has only the in-frame clones, and not every one. The profile shows more than 95,000 clones, 88% of them singletons. The sequence came from an adult in good health. The source was peripheral blood, collected on day 0 of AZD1222 vaccination. The genes are TRBV6-5 and TRBJ2-7, with 9 bases matching TRBD1. CDR3 sequence reads: CASSYGTGNREQYF. The CDR3 nucleotides read TGTGCCAGCAGTTACGGGACAGGGAACCGCGAGCAGTACTTC.